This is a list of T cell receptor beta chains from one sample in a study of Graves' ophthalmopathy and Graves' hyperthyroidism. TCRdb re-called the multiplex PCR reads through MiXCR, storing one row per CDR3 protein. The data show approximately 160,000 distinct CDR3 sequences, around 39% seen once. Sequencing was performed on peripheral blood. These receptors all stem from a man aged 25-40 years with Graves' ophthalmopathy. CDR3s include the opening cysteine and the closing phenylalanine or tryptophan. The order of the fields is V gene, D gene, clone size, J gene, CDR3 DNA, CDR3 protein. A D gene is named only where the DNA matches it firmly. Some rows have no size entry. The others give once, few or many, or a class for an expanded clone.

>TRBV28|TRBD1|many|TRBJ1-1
TGTGCCAGCAGTTTAAGGGGGCCCGCCAGGGGAGCTTTCTTT
CASSLRGPARGAFF
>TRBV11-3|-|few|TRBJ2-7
TGTGCCAGCAGTCAGGGGTACTCCGCTTCCTACGAGCAGTACTTC
CASSQGYSASYEQYF
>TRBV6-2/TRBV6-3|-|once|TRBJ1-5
TGTGCCAGCACATCTTCAGAAAGTCAGCCCCAGCATTTT
CASTSSESQPQHF
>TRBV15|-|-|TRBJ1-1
TGTGCCACCTTAGGGCCCGGCAGTAAGAACACTGAAGCTTTCTTT
CATLGPGSKNTEAFF
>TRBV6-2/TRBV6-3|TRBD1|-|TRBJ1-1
TGTGCCAGCGGACCGGGACAGGGGTTGGGGAACACTGAAGCTTTCTTT
CASGPGQGLGNTEAFF
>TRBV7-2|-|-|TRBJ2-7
TGTGCCAGCAGCTTAGGGGTAACAGATTACGAGCAGTACTTC
CASSLGVTDYEQYF
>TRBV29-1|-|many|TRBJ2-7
TGCAGCGTTGTCGACGGCAGGCCTGGCTCCTACGAGCAGTATTTC
CSVVDGRPGSYEQYF
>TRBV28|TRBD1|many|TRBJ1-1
TGTGCCAGCAGTCAATTTCGGACAGGGGACACTGAAGCTTTCTTT
CASSQFRTGDTEAFF
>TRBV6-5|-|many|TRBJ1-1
TGTGCCAGCAGTTACGAGAGGAACACTGAAGCTTTCTTT
CASSYERNTEAFF
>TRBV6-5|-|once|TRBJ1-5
TGTGCCAGCAGTTACTCGGCTTCAACCAATCAGCCCCAGCATTTT
CASSYSASTNQPQHF
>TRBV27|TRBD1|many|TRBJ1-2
TGTGCCAGCAGCCTGACCGGACAGGGAGAAGGTGGCTACACCTTC
CASSLTGQGEGGYTF
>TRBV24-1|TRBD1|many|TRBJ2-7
TGTGCCACCAGTGACCCGGACAGGGGGGCGCAGTACTTC
CATSDPDRGAQYF
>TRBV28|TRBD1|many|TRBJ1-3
TGTGCCAGCAGTTACAGGGGAGCAGGAAACACCATATATTTT
CASSYRGAGNTIYF
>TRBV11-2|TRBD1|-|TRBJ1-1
TGTGCCAGCAGCTTGGGACAGAGGACTGAAGCTTTCTTT
CASSLGQRTEAFF
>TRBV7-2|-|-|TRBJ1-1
TGTGCCAGCAGCTCCCCGCAGGGATCCCATGAAGCTTTCTTT
CASSSPQGSHEAFF
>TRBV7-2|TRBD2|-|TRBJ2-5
TGTGCCAGCAACCCTTCTAGCGGTAAAGAGACCCAGTACTTC
CASNPSSGKETQYF
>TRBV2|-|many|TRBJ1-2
TGTGCCAGCTCTAAGGGGACGGGTGGAGCTGGCTACACCTTC
CASSKGTGGAGYTF
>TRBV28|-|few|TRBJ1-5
TGTGCCAGCAGTTTTCCGTACAGGCAGCCCCAGCATTTT
CASSFPYRQPQHF
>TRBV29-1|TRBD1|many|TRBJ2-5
TGCAGCGTTGACCCACTGACAGGGTGGGAGACCCAGTACTTC
CSVDPLTGWETQYF